Following are 2 T cell receptor beta chains from one sample sequenced in a study of regulatory T cells in long-lasting Graves disease. Time point noted: newly diagnosed GD, antithyroid drugs for less than 3 months. The TCR library was made from RNA that had been extracted from PBMCs in TRIzol. To make TCR beta libraries, researchers used iRepertoire HTBI primers and Arm-PCR of CDR3 regions. TCRdb fed the multiplex PCR reads into MiXCR, producing one record per CDR3 protein. The profile shows 580,000 or so distinct CDR3 sequences, more than 15% of them singletons. These records were also assigned to another study, of T cells in Graves' hyperthyroidism and ophthalmopathy.

The sample in question was peripheral blood mononuclear cells (PBMCs), obtained at new diagnosis, from a patient treated with antithyroid drugs. These receptors were collected from a man aged 18-30 years with Graves disease.

In DNA form, the CDR3 reads TGCAGTGCTAGAGTGATACTTGACACCTCTGGAAACACCATATATTTT. Translation gives CSARVILDTSGNTIYF. The chain has TRBV20-1 and TRBJ1-3; no firm D call. The CDR3 sequence is 16 residues long. V lost 1 base to trimming and J lost 0 bases, with 13 bases between them. The germline V gene has CDR1 DFQATT and CDR2 SNEGSKA (reference sequence).

The rearrangement uses TRBV12-3 or TRBV12-4 and TRBJ2-1; D gene ambiguous. This CDR3 is 15 amino acids long. With 5 bases removed from V and 0 bases from J, the gap between germline ends came to 11 bases. For the CDR3, the DNA is TGTGCCAGCAGTCGCACCCGGAGCTCCTACAATGAGCAGTTCTTC. This codes for CASSRTRSSYNEQFF.